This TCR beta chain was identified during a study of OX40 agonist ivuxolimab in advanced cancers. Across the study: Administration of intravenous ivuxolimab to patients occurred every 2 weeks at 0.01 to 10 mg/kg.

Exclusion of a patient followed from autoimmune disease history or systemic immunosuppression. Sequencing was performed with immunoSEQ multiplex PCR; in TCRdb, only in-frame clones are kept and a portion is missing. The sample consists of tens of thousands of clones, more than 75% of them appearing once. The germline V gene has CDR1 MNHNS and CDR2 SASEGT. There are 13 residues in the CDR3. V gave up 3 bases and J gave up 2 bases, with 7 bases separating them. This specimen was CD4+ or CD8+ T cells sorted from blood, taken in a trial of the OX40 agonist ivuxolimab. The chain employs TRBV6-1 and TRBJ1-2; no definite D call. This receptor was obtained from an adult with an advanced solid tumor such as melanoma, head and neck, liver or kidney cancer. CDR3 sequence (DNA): TGTGCCAGCAGTGAGATCGAAAACTATGGCTACACCTTC. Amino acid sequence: CASSEIENYGYTF.